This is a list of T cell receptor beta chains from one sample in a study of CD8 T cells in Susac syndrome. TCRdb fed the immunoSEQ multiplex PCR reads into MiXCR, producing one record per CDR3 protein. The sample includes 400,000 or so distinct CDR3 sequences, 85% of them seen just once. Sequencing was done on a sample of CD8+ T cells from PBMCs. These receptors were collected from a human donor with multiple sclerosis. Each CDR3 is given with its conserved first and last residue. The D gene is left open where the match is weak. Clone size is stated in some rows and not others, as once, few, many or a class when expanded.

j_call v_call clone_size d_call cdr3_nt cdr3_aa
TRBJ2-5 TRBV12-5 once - TGTGCTAGTGCCCGGGGGCTCCCTGGGGAGACCCAGTACTTC CASARGLPGETQYF
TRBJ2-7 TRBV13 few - TGTGCCAGCAGCTACACCTCGGGGGACTCCTACGAGCAGTACTTC CASSYTSGDSYEQYF
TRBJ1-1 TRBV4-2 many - TGTGCCAGCAGCCAGGGGGCTGAAGCTTTCTTT CASSQGAEAFF
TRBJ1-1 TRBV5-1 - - TGCGCCAGCAGCCCGCCGGAGGGAGGTGAAGCTTTCTTT CASSPPEGGEAFF
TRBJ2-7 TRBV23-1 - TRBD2 TGCGCCAGCAGTCAAAGGGACCTAAGCGGGAGGGCCACGTTCCGTTACGAGCAGTACTTC CASSQRDLSGRATFRYEQYF
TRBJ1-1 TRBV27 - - TGTGCCAGCAGTTTATTAAGGACCTCAGCTGAAGCTTTCTTT CASSLLRTSAEAFF
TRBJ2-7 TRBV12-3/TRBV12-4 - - TGTGCCAGCAGTTTTGGTAGTTCTTACGGTTACGAGCAGTACTTC CASSFGSSYGYEQYF
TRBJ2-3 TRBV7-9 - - TGTGCCAGCAGCTTCTCCATGGATACGCAGTATTTT CASSFSMDTQYF
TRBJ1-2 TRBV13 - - TGTGCCAGCAGCTTAGGCCTAACGGGAGCTAACTATGGCTACACCTTC CASSLGLTGANYGYTF
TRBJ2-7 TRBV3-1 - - TGTGCCAGCAGCCAAGCCCAGATCTCCTACGAGCAGTACTTC CASSQAQISYEQYF
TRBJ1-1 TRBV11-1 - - TGTGCCAGCAGCTCGTCGGTGAATGTTGAAGCTTTCTTT CASSSSVNVEAFF
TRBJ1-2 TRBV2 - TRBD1 TGTGCCAGCAGTGAGGACAGGGGGCTGATCTATGGCTACACCTTC CASSEDRGLIYGYTF
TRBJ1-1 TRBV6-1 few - TGTGCCAGCAGTGATCCGGGGGCGCGTACTGAAGCTTTCTTT CASSDPGARTEAFF
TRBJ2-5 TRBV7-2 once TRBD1 TGTGCCAGCAGCTTAGCGCACAGGGGGCAAGAGACCCAGTACTTC CASSLAHRGQETQYF
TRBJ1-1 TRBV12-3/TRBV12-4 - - TGTGCCAGCAGTTTTTCTTTTATGGTCACTGAAGCTTTCTTT CASSFSFMVTEAFF
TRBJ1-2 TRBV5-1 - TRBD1 TGCACCAGCAGCTTGGGACAGGGGGCCGGAGGCTACACCTTC CTSSLGQGAGGYTF
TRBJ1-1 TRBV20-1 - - TGCAGTGCTAGGGGCCCGGGGATAATGAACACTGAAGCTTTCTTT CSARGPGIMNTEAFF
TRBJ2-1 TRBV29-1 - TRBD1 TGCAGCGCCCCCGGAGGACAGGGGGCTGGGTACAATGAGCAGTTCTTC CSAPGGQGAGYNEQFF
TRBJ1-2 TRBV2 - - TGTGCCAGCGTGGCAGGCCTAACCTATGGCTACACCTTC CASVAGLTYGYTF
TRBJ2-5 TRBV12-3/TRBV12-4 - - TGTGCCAGCAGCACTTACCGTGAGACCCAGTACTTC CASSTYRETQYF
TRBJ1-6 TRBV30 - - TGTGCCTGGCAGACAGGCGCAGGATATTCACCCCTCCACTTT CAWQTGAGYSPLHF
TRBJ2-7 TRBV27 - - TGTGCCAGCAGCCCCTCTACGTGGGGCCCCTACGAGCAGTACTTC CASSPSTWGPYEQYF
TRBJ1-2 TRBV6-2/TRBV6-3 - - TGTGCCAGCAGTTACAACCCCAGGTCCTCCGGAAGACCTCTCTATGGCTACACCTTC CASSYNPRSSGRPLYGYTF
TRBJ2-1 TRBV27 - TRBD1 TGTGCCAGCAGTTCGGGACAGGGACACAATGAGCAGTTCTTC CASSSGQGHNEQFF